The next 30 T cell receptor beta chains were all read from a single sample in a study of blood T cell repertoires in COVID-19 (TCRdb year 2020). Library preparation was by the immunoSEQ multiplex PCR assay. Entries here come from immuneACCESS through TCRdb and include only in-frame sequences with V and J called. Some clones fail to appear in such tables; in the studies checked, an unresolved V gene covers under half of the shortfall, and the cause of the remainder is unknown. The sample table contains about 120,000 clones; only one count was recorded for around 89% of them. The ten biggest clones cover 15% to 20% of the sample. The sequenced sample was peripheral blood. The receptors originated from a human donor with acute or convalescent COVID-19. The donor label of this sample is uncertain.

V gene TRBV9 combines with J gene TRBJ2-4; 7 bases are a match to TRBD2. The CDR3 is 15 amino acids. The V gene end was trimmed by 3 bases and the J gene end by 6 bases; junction bases not matched to a gene: 9. Looked up from germline, CDR1 is SGDLS and CDR2 is YYNGEE. CDR3 loop: CASSESGGWINIQYF. The CDR3 nucleotides are TGTGCCAGCAGCGAGTCGGGGGGTTGGATAAACATTCAGTACTTC. Full variable domain (missing parts from reference TRBV9 and TRBJ2-4): DSGVTQTPKHLITATGQRVTLRCSPRSGDLSVYWYQQSLDQGLQFLIQYYNGEERAKGNILERFSAQQFPDLHSELNLSSLELGDSALYFCASSESGGWINIQYFGAGTRLSVL.

V and J are TRBV27 and TRBJ2-3; D ambiguous. Per germline, CDR1 MNHEY and CDR2 SMNVEV (reference sequence). Trimming cost V 6 bases and J 2 bases, with 9 bases left between them. The CDR3 covers 13 residues. The CDR3 region is CASRLPNTDTQYF. The CDR3 DNA reads as TGTGCCAGCAGACTACCCAACACAGATACGCAGTATTTT.

This clone was picked up one time. This rearrangement joins TRBV6-6 to TRBJ1-2; 9 bases align to TRBD1. CDR3 length: 13 residues. Germline assignment: CDR1 MNHNY and CDR2 SVGAGI (reference sequence). The J segment lost 7 bases and the V segment lost 1 base, leaving 1 base of the junction unmatched. CDR3 sequence reads: CASSYLDRGGYTF. For the CDR3, the DNA is TGTGCCAGCAGTTACTTGGACAGGGGTGGCTACACCTTC.

The chain couples TRBV4-3 to TRBJ1-6; D might be TRBD1 (5 bases). Trimming left V 0 bases short and J 10 bases short, with 7 bases between. Germline CDR1 is LGHNA and CDR2 is YSLEER. The CDR3 spans 13 residues. The CDR3 protein is CASSQDRGSPLHF. In nucleotides, the CDR3 is TGCGCCAGCAGCCAAGATAGGGGATCACCCCTCCACTTT.

The chain couples TRBV7-2 to TRBJ2-6; perhaps TRBD2 as D (5 bases). The V end lost 0 bases, the J end lost 1 base, and 13 bases lay between the germline ends. This CDR3 is built from 18 residues. Germline loops: CDR1 SGHTA, CDR2 FQGNSA. The chain's CDR3 is CASSLAGPSGSGANVLTF. The CDR3 DNA sequence: TGTGCCAGCAGCTTAGCGGGCCCCTCGGGGTCTGGGGCCAACGTCCTGACTTTC.

This clone was recorded once. The V call is TRBV5-5, the J call TRBJ1-2, with TRBD1 matching over 10 bases. V gave up 4 bases and J gave up 2 bases; unmatched junction bases: 5. The CDR3 spans 15 residues. Per germline, CDR1 SGHKS and CDR2 YYEKEE (reference sequence). The CDR3 coding sequence is TGTGCCAGCAGCCTACAGGACAGGGGGAACTATGGCTACACCTTC. Translated, it gives CASSLQDRGNYGYTF.

The J gene is TRBJ1-6, the V gene TRBV6-1; D is unclear. The CDR3 runs 18 residues. V shed 3 bases and J shed 9 bases, with 24 bases lying between them. The germline V gene has CDR1 MNHNS and CDR2 SASEGT. CDR3 nucleotide sequence: TGTGCCAGCAGTGACCGGTGGGAGAAAAATTTTCCGGTTTCACCCCTCCACTTT. It translates to CASSDRWEKNFPVSPLHF.

The genes are TRBV6-2 or TRBV6-3 and TRBJ2-1, with TRBD1 matching over 11 bases. Germline values: CDR1 MNHEY, CDR2 SVGEGT. The CDR3 has 17 amino acids. V was clipped by 2 bases and J by 7 bases; unmatched bases: 10. CDR3 bases: TGTGCCAGCAGTTACCTGGACAGGGGGCTAACCTCAAATGAGCAGTTCTTC. Translating it yields CASSYLDRGLTSNEQFF.

This chain links TRBV6-2 or TRBV6-3 with TRBJ2-5; 11 nucleotides agree with TRBD2. Germline lookup yields CDR1 MNHEY and CDR2 SVGEGT. J lost 7 bases, V lost 2 bases, and 9 bases had no gene match. There are 16 residues in the CDR3. The CDR3 loop is CASSYPQLAGVGTQYF. As DNA, the CDR3 is TGTGCCAGCAGTTACCCCCAACTAGCGGGGGTAGGGACCCAGTACTTC.

The V and J genes are TRBV6-5 and TRBJ1-1, with no clear D. Germline lookup yields CDR1 MNHEY and CDR2 SVGAGI. Trimming cost V 0 bases and J 4 bases, with 6 bases left between them. The CDR3 has 13 amino acids. CDR3 sequence: CASSYSGGTEAFF. The CDR3 DNA reads TGTGCCAGCAGTTACTCCGGCGGCACTGAAGCTTTCTTT.

Here the CDR3 DNA reads TGTGCCAGCAGCTTTCATCTCCCGGGACAGGGACCAACAGATACGCAGTATTTT. Translating it yields CASSFHLPGQGPTDTQYF. The genes are TRBV5-4 and TRBJ2-3, with TRBD1 matching over 9 bases. Looked up from germline, CDR1 is SGHNT and CDR2 is YYREEE (reference sequence). This CDR3 comprises 18 residues. The trim removed 2 bases at V and 3 bases at J, leaving 13 bases unmatched.

V is TRBV19 and J is TRBJ2-5; 7 nucleotides agree with TRBD1. Per germline, CDR1 LNHDA and CDR2 SQIVND (reference sequence). The V gene end was trimmed by 8 bases and the J gene end by 5 bases; junction bases not matched to a gene: 8. This CDR3 has 13 amino acids. CDR3 DNA sequence: TGTGCCAGTTCGGGACAGCCCCTGGAGACCCAGTACTTC. Residues: CASSGQPLETQYF.

V and J are TRBV6-2 or TRBV6-3 and TRBJ2-1; 13 bases line up with TRBD2. V shed 2 bases, J shed 9 bases, and the junction held 4 bases outside the gene matches. Germline CDR1 MNHEY, CDR2 SVGEGT. CDR3 length: 15 amino acids. This chain's CDR3 is CASSYPGLAGAEQFF. In DNA form, the CDR3 reads TGTGCCAGCAGTTACCCTGGACTAGCGGGAGCTGAGCAGTTCTTC.

The chain employs TRBV15 and TRBJ2-7; 8 bases are a match to TRBD1. Losses at the gene ends were 2 bases for V and 1 base for J; bases not matched to a gene: 4. The CDR3 runs to 15 residues. From germline, CDR1 is LNHNV and CDR2 YYDKDF (reference sequence). CDR3 nucleotides: TGTGCCACCAGCAGACCCGACAGGGGATCCTACGAGCAGTACTTC. Translation gives CATSRPDRGSYEQYF. Variable domain in full (rest from reference TRBV15 and TRBJ2-7): DAMVIQNPRYQVTQFGKPVTLSCSQTLNHNVMYWYQQKSSQAPKLLFHYYDKDFNNEADTPDNFQSRRPNTSFCFLDIRSPGLGDTAMYLCATSRPDRGSYEQYFGPGTRLTVT.

V gene TRBV7-2 combines with J gene TRBJ2-6; weak D call: TRBD1 (6 bases). The CDR3 totals 14 residues. Trimming cost V 11 bases and J 1 base, with 12 bases left between them. Germline lookup yields CDR1 SGHTA and CDR2 FQGNSA. DNA for the CDR3: TGTGCCGGCAACAGGGCATCTGGGGCCAACGTCCTGACTTTC. It is translated as CAGNRASGANVLTF.

The J gene is TRBJ1-1, the V gene TRBV28; TRBD1 agrees at 7 bases. Germline V CDR1 and CDR2: MDHEN, SYDVKM. V dropped 5 bases and J dropped 1; count of bases not matched to a gene: 4. This CDR3 spans 14 amino acids. CDR3 amino acids: CASSENRGNTEAFF. The DNA for the CDR3 is TGTGCCAGCAGTGAGAACAGGGGGAACACTGAAGCTTTCTTT.

This chain connects TRBV7-2 to TRBJ1-3; no clear D. V shed 4 bases and J shed 0 bases, with 10 bases lying between them. The CDR3 has 15 residues. CDR1 is SGHTA and CDR2 is FQGNSA in the germline V gene. The CDR3 bases are TGTGCCAGCAGCTCGATACCGGGCTCTGGAAACACCATATATTTT. Translated, it gives CASSSIPGSGNTIYF.

The chain is built from TRBV27 and TRBJ2-5; 8 bases line up with TRBD1. The CDR3 runs to 14 residues. CDR1 and CDR2 from the germline V gene are MNHEY and SMNVEV (reference sequence). Trimming removed 6 bases from V and 2 bases from J; junction bases left unmatched: 5. CDR3 region: CASSRGQVQETQYF. In nucleotides, the CDR3 is TGTGCCAGCAGCAGGGGACAGGTGCAAGAGACCCAGTACTTC.

The rearrangement links TRBV28 to TRBJ2-7, with D possibly being TRBD1 (6 bases). CDR3 size: 15 residues. V was shortened by 1 base and J by 0 bases, with 10 bases between the two germline ends. Germline CDR1 reads MDHEN; CDR2 reads SYDVKM. The CDR3 sequence is CASSLLGTTSYEQYF. DNA of the CDR3: TGTGCCAGCAGTTTATTAGGGACAACCTCCTACGAGCAGTACTTC.

The chain joins TRBV3-1 (or the pseudogene TRBV3-2) to TRBJ2-7; a weak D match, TRBD1 (6 bases). Trimming shortened V by 4 bases and J by 0 bases, and 13 bases separated the two germline ends. The germline V gene has CDR1 LGHDT and CDR2 YNNKEL (reference sequence). The CDR3 has 15 amino acids. In DNA form, the CDR3 reads TGTGCCAGCAGCCTAACAACGACAGGCTCCTACGAGCAGTACTTC. Protein: CASSLTTTGSYEQYF.

The chain has TRBV19 and TRBJ1-1, with 8 bases identical to TRBD1. Germline V CDR1 and CDR2: LNHDA, SQIVND (reference sequence). This CDR3 comprises 13 residues. After removal of 4 bases from V and 4 bases from J, the junction contained 2 bases not matched to a gene. The DNA of the CDR3 is TGTGCCAGTAGTACCACAGGGGGCACTGAAGCTTTCTTT. Amino acid sequence: CASSTTGGTEAFF. The full variable domain, in which reference TRBV19 and TRBJ1-1 provide the parts outside the CDR3, is DGGITQSPKYLFRKEGQNVTLSCEQNLNHDAMYWYRQDPGQGLRLIYYSQIVNDFQKGDIAEGYSVSREKKESFPLTVTSAQKNPTAFYLCASSTTGGTEAFFGQGTRLTVV.

This clone was seen a few times. The gene calls are TRBV7-9 and TRBJ2-5; D perhaps matches TRBD2 (7 bases). V dropped 5 bases and J dropped 0 bases, with 19 bases sitting between them. CDR1 and CDR2 from the germline V gene are SEHNR and FQNEAQ (reference sequence). CDR3 length: 17 residues. The CDR3 nucleotides read TGTGCCAGCAGCCAAATTACGGGGGGCGGTAACCAAGAGACCCAGTACTTC. This translates into CASSQITGGGNQETQYF.

J is TRBJ1-2 and V is TRBV5-6, with TRBD1 identical over 9 bases. V shed 5 bases, J shed 1 base, and the junction held 6 bases outside the gene matches. The CDR3 covers 15 residues. CDR1 and CDR2 from the germline V gene are SGHDT and YYEEEE. CDR3 protein: CASSPLDRGNYGYTF. Written as DNA, the CDR3 is TGTGCCAGCAGTCCCTTGGACAGGGGTAACTATGGCTACACCTTC. The variable domain in full, with the rest retrieved from reference TRBV5-6 and TRBJ1-2, is DAGVTQSPTHLIKTRGQQVTLRCSPKSGHDTVSWYQQALGQGPQFIFQYYEEEERQRGNFPDRFSGHQFPNYSSELNVNALLLGDSALYLCASSPLDRGNYGYTFGSGTRLTVV.

V gene TRBV29-1 combines with J gene TRBJ1-1; no definite D call. Germline assignment: CDR1 SQVTM and CDR2 ANQGSEA. This CDR3 has 14 residues. V gave up 1 base and J gave up 0 bases, with 9 bases separating them. CDR3 residues: CSVEGGLLNTEAFF. The DNA for the CDR3 is TGCAGCGTTGAAGGAGGGCTTCTGAACACTGAAGCTTTCTTT.

The chain has TRBV5-4 and TRBJ2-7; 7 nucleotides line up with TRBD2. The ends lost 0 bases at V and 4 bases at J; junction bases unmatched: 4. Germline V gene sequence: CDR1 SGHNT, CDR2 YYREEE (reference sequence). The CDR3 contains 14 residues. This chain's CDR3 is CASSLEASGYEQYF. CDR3 sequence (DNA): TGTGCCAGCAGCTTGGAGGCTAGCGGATACGAGCAGTACTTC.

This clone occurred a few times. The chain has TRBV4-2 and TRBJ2-7, with TRBD1 as a possible D gene (5 bases). V shed 1 base and J shed 4 bases, with 14 bases lying between them. CDR1 is LGHNA, CDR2 YNFKEQ, per germline. The CDR3 sequence is 15 residues long. CDR3 sequence (DNA): TGTGCCAGCAGCCAAGTAGGTCAGGGAATATACGAGCAGTACTTC. It specifies CASSQVGQGIYEQYF.

V and J are TRBV7-6 and TRBJ2-2; 14 bases fit TRBD2. In germline, CDR1 is SGHVS, CDR2 FNYEAQ. CDR3 length equals 17 residues. Trimming cost V 2 bases and J 7 bases; bases outside gene matches: 6. The CDR3, as DNA: TGTGCCAGCAGCTTATACGGGACTAGCGGGGGAAACGGGGAGCTGTTTTTT. Residues: CASSLYGTSGGNGELFF.

To note about this clone: Within the sample, other DNA sequences also encode this same CDR3. The chain is built from TRBV5-1 and TRBJ1-3; TRBD1 agrees at 7 bases. Germline V gene data show CDR1 as SGHRS and CDR2 as YFSETQ. The CDR3 spans 14 residues. With V trimmed by 0 bases and J by 4 bases, 1 base remained unmatched. The CDR3, as DNA: TGCGCCAGCAGCTTGGGGACAGGCGGAAACACCATATATTTT. Translation: CASSLGTGGNTIYF.

The chain carries TRBV18 and TRBJ1-5; D is unresolved. The germline V gene has CDR1 KGHSH and CDR2 LQKENI. The CDR3 sequence is 13 residues long. Trimming cost V 3 bases and J 5 bases, with 8 bases left between them. The DNA of the CDR3 is TGTGCCAGCTCACCCCAGCGGGATCAGCCCCAGCATTTT. It codes for CASSPQRDQPQHF.

The J gene is TRBJ2-1, the V gene TRBV5-4, with 10 positions matching TRBD1. CDR1 and CDR2 (germline): SGHNT, YYREEE (reference sequence). There are 16 residues in the CDR3. The J segment lost 4 bases and the V segment lost 3 bases, leaving 7 bases of the junction unmatched. The CDR3 loop is CASSSGGTGDYNEQFF. The DNA of the CDR3 is TGTGCCAGCAGCTCGGGGGGGACAGGGGATTACAATGAGCAGTTCTTC. The full variable domain, rest sourced from reference TRBV5-4 and TRBJ2-1, is ETGVTQSPTHLIKTRGQQVTLRCSSQSGHNTVSWYQQALGQGPQFIFQYYREEENGRGNFPPRFSGLQFPNYSSELNVNALELDDSALYLCASSSGGTGDYNEQFFGPGTRLTVL.